Shown below are 11 T cell receptor beta chains from a single sample sequenced in a study of T-cell reconstitution after alpha-beta-depleted transplantation in children. Unique molecular identifiers were incorporated into the prepared TCRbeta library. MiXCR was run by TCRdb on the PCR reads, yielding one entry per CDR3 protein. The table includes roughly 670,000 distinct CDR3 sequences, around 13% detected once. This specimen consisted of PBMCs, obtained before TCRalphabeta/CD19-depleted stem cell transplant. The receptors stem from a girl aged 2 to 10 with congenital amegakaryocytic thrombocytopenia, due to receive a stem cell transplant.

V gene TRBV6-1 combines with J gene TRBJ1-1; tentative D call: TRBD1 (6 bases). Trimming took off 3 bases at V and 7 bases at J, with 9 bases between the two ends. The germline V gene encodes CDR1 MNHNS and CDR2 SASEGT. There are 12 residues in the CDR3. In DNA, the CDR3 is TGTGCCAGCAGTGAGGGGGCGAGTGAAGCTTTCTTT. Translating it yields CASSEGASEAFF.

The chain employs TRBV12-3 or TRBV12-4 and TRBJ2-7; TRBD2 matches at 8 bases. V lost 4 bases to trimming and J lost 2 bases; unmatched junction nucleotides: 4. The CDR3 runs to 14 residues. CDR3 bases: TGTGCCAGCAGTTCCTGGACTAGCACCTACGAGCAGTACTTC. Protein product: CASSSWTSTYEQYF.

This clonotype showed up many times. This chain connects TRBV12-3 or TRBV12-4 to TRBJ2-1, with TRBD2 identical over 11 bases. This CDR3 comprises 15 residues. With 3 bases clipped from V and 9 bases from J, the junction kept 7 bases outside the gene matches. CDR3 sequence reads: CASSFLAGGEVEQFF. The CDR3 nucleotides read TGTGCCAGCAGTTTCCTAGCGGGAGGAGAGGTTGAGCAGTTCTTC.

As concerns this clonotype: This sequence may be a read error, since a much larger clone differs from it by one base. This sequence joins TRBV20-1 and TRBJ1-1, with D uncertain. V was clipped by 0 bases and J by 8 bases, with 19 bases between them. The CDR3 has 15 residues. Germline V CDR1 and CDR2: DFQATT, SNEGSKA (reference sequence). This CDR3 is CSARDDWSSRAEAFF. The CDR3 region has the DNA TGCAGTGCTAGAGATGATTGGAGTTCCAGAGCAGAAGCTTTCTTT.

V is TRBV6-5 and J is TRBJ2-1; D remains unclear. This CDR3 is built from 15 residues. Germline loops: CDR1 MNHEY, CDR2 SVGAGI. Trimming removed 0 bases at V and 5 bases at J, with 11 bases between. The CDR3 sequence: CASSYSEYSNNEQFF. The CDR3, as DNA: TGTGCCAGCAGTTACTCTGAGTATAGCAACAATGAGCAGTTCTTC.

This clonotype was observed at least ten times. The chain is built from TRBV5-1 and TRBJ1-2; D might be TRBD1 (5 bases). Trimming shortened V by 4 bases and J by 13 bases, and 20 bases separated the two germline ends. Germline CDR1 and CDR2: SGHRS and YFSETQ. This CDR3 contains 13 residues. The CDR3 DNA sequence: TGCGCCAGCAGCAAACGGGACGACCATTCTCCCACCTTC. This translates into CASSKRDDHSPTF.

This clonotype was seen at least ten times. J is TRBJ2-6 and V is TRBV12-3 or TRBV12-4, with D unresolved. This CDR3 region has 15 residues. The germline V and J ends were trimmed by 4 bases and 0 bases, with 7 bases remaining between them. CDR3 nucleotide sequence: TGTGCCAGCAGTTCGGCCTTCTCTGGGGCCAACGTCCTGACTTTC. Its protein product is CASSSAFSGANVLTF.

This clonotype has a count of ten or more. CDR3 loop: CASSLVQGPNYGYTF. The CDR3 DNA is TGCGCCAGCAGCTTGGTACAGGGACCTAACTATGGCTACACCTTC. The chain employs TRBV5-1 and TRBJ1-2; a possible D gene is TRBD1 (6 bases). V lost 0 bases and J lost 0, with 9 bases in between. Germline V CDR1 and CDR2: SGHRS, YFSETQ. The CDR3 runs to 15 residues.

The chain employs TRBV27 and TRBJ2-1; tentatively, D is TRBD1 (6 bases). CDR1 is MNHEY, CDR2 SMNVEV, per germline (reference sequence). The CDR3 loop spans 14 amino acids. Trimming cost V 8 bases and J 8 bases, with 19 bases left between them. The CDR3 DNA follows: TGTGCCAGCTCCCTGTATAGGGGGTGGGATGAGCAGTTCTTC. Translated, it gives CASSLYRGWDEQFF.

At least ten counts were recorded for this clonotype. This chain links TRBV20-1 with TRBJ1-3; D unclear. The length of the CDR3 is 12 residues. Looked up from germline, CDR1 is DFQATT and CDR2 is SNEGSKA (reference sequence). The germline V and J ends were trimmed by 5 bases and 1 base, with 6 bases remaining between them. The CDR3 reads CSAWGSGNTIYF. The CDR3 coding sequence is TGCAGTGCTTGGGGATCTGGAAACACCATATATTTT.

This clonotype appeared a few times. The chain joins TRBV5-1 to TRBJ2-2; no clear D. Trimming stripped 2 bases from V and 1 base from J, with 6 bases between. Per germline, CDR1 SGHRS and CDR2 YFSETQ. This CDR3 has 14 residues. CDR3 loop: CASSFPRNTGELFF. CDR3 DNA: TGCGCCAGCAGCTTCCCCAGGAACACCGGGGAGCTGTTTTTT.